This T cell receptor beta chain was documented in a study of blood T cell repertoires in COVID-19. Study information: COVID-19 samples from acute and convalescent phases originated in the United States, Italy and Spain. In each case, the material was cDNA or gDNA derived from T cells, B-cell-depleted T cells, or PBMCs.

Germline loops: CDR1 SGHRS, CDR2 YFSETQ. The CDR3 spans 16 residues. V lost 2 bases and J 5 bases, leaving 14 bases between the germline ends. Original data processing: Counts of nucleated cells, estimated from reference gene primer amplification, were obtained. Here immunoSEQ multiplex PCR was the method, and the copy in TCRdb shows in-frame clones only, minus some. The V and J calls and the clone size are those of that table, but D and trimming were determined from the DNA. The data contain 220,000 or so clones, 80% of them seen just once; the ten biggest clones take up 4.5% to 7%. Material: peripheral blood. The sequence was obtained from a woman aged 70-85 years with acute or convalescent COVID-19. The chain is built from TRBV5-1 and TRBJ1-6; D may be TRBD1 (6 bases). CDR3 DNA: TGCGCCAGCAGCTTCTTCGGGGGGGCAGATAATTCACCCCTCCACTTT. It translates to CASSFFGGADNSPLHF.